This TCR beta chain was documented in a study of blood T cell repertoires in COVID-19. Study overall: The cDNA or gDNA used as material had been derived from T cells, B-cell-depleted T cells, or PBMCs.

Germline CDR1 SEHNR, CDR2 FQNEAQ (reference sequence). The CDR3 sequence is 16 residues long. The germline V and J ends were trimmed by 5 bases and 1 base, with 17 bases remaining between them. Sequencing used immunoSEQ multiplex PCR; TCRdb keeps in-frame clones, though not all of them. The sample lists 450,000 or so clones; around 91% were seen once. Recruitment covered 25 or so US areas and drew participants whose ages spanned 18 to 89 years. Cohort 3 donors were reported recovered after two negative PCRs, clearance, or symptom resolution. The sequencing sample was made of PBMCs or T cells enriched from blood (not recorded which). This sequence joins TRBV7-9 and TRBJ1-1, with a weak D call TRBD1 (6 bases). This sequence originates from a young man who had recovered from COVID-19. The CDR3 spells CASSRPEPTGNTEAFF. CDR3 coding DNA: TGTGCCAGCAGCCGACCAGAACCGACAGGGAACACTGAAGCTTTCTTT.